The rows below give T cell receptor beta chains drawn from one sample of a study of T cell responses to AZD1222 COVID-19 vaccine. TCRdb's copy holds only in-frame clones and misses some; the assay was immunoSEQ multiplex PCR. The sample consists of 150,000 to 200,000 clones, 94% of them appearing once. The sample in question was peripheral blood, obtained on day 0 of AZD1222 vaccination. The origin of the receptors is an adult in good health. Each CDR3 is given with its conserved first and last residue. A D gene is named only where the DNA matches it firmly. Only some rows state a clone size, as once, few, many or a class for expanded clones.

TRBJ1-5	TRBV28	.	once	TGTGCCAGCAGTCGGAATAGCAATCAGCCCCAGCATTTT	CASSRNSNQPQHF
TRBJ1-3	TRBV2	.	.	TGTGCCAGCAGTGTCCGGGTGAGCTCTGGAAACACCATATATTTT	CASSVRVSSGNTIYF
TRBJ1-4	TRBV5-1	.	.	TGCGCCAGCAGGCAGGGCCCGGGTGCAACTAATGAAAAACTGTTTTTT	CASRQGPGATNEKLFF
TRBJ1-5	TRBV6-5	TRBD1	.	TGTGCCAGCAGGCCTACAGGGGACCATCAGCCCCAGCATTTT	CASRPTGDHQPQHF
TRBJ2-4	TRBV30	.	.	TGTGCCTGGAGGCCGGTAGTTTCCAAAAACATTCAGTACTTC	CAWRPVVSKNIQYF
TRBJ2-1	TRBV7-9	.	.	TGTGCCAGCACCGTACTAGCCAAAGGGTTAAATGAGCAGTTCTTC	CASTVLAKGLNEQFF
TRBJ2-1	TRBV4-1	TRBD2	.	TGCGCCAGCAGCCAAGAGCCCCGCGGGAGGGTTATGAATGAGCAGTTCTTC	CASSQEPRGRVMNEQFF
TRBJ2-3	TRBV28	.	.	TGTGCCAGCAGTAGGACAGTCACAGATACGCAGTATTTT	CASSRTVTDTQYF
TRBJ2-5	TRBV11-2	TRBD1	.	TGTGCCAGCAGCTTAGGGCCGGACAGGGTGGATGAGGGGACCCAGTACTTC	CASSLGPDRVDEGTQYF
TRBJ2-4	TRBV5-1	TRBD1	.	TGCGCCAGCAGCTCCTCCACCCGGACAGGGGAGGCCAAAAACATTCAGTACTTC	CASSSSTRTGEAKNIQYF
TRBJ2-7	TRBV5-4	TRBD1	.	TGTGCCAGCAGCCCTGGGGGACAGGGGGGAAGCTACGAGCAGTACTTC	CASSPGGQGGSYEQYF
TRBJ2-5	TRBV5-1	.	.	TGCGCCAGCAGCCCCCCAGGCTTAGAGACCCAGTACTTC	CASSPPGLETQYF
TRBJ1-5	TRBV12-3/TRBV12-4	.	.	TGTGCCAGCAGTGCGACAGGCGGGCAGCCCCAGCATTTT	CASSATGGQPQHF